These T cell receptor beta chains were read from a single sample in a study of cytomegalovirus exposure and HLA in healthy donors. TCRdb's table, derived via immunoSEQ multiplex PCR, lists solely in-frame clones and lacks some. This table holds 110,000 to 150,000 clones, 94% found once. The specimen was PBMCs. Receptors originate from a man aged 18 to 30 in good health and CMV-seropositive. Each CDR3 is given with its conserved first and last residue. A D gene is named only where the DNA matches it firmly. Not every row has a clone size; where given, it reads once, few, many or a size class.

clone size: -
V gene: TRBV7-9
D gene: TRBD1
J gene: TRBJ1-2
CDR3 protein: CASSYWDRPYGYTF
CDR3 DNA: TGTGCCAGCAGCTACTGGGACAGGCCCTATGGCTACACCTTC

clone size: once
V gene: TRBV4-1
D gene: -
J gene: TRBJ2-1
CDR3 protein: CASSQDRSSYNEQFF
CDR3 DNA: TGCGCCAGCAGCCAAGATCGCAGCTCCTACAATGAGCAGTTCTTC

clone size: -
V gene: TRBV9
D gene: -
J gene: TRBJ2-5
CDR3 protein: CASSAALNRETQYF
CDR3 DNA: TGTGCCAGCAGCGCAGCTCTAAACAGGGAGACCCAGTACTTC

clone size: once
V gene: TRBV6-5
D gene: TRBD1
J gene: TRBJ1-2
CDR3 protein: CASSYRGQIDGYTF
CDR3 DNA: TGTGCCAGCAGTTACCGGGGACAGATCGATGGCTACACCTTC

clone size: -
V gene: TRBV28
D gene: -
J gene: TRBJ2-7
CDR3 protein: CASSQYEQYF
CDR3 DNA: TGTGCCAGCAGCCAATACGAGCAGTACTTC

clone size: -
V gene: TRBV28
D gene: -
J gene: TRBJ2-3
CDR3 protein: CASRSERRTDTQYF
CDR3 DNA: TGTGCCAGCAGATCGGAGCGGCGCACAGATACGCAGTATTTT

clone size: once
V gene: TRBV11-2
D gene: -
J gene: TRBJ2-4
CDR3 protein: CASSNRQGLRNIQYF
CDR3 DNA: TGTGCCAGCAGCAACAGACAGGGACTCAGAAACATTCAGTACTTC

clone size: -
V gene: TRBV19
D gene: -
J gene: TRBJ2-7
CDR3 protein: CASSIGPPYEQYF
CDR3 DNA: TGTGCCAGTAGTATCGGTCCACCCTACGAGCAGTACTTC

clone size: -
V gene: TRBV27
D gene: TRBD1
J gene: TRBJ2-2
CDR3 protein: CASSRRTGTGKTGELFF
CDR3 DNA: TGTGCCAGCAGTCGACGAACCGGGACAGGAAAGACCGGGGAGCTGTTTTTT

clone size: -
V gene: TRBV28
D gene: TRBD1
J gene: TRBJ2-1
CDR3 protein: CASSNRGEQFF
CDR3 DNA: TGTGCCAGCTCCAACAGGGGTGAGCAGTTCTTC

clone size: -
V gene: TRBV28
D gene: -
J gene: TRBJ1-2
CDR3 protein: CASMVSESFGYTF
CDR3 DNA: TGTGCCAGCATGGTGAGCGAGTCCTTTGGCTACACCTTC

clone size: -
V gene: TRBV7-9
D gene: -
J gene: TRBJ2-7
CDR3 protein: CASSPRVGIEQYF
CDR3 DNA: TGTGCCAGCAGCCCCAGGGTGGGTATCGAGCAGTACTTC

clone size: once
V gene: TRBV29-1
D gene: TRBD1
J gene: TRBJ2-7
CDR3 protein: CSVGDRGLSSYEQYF
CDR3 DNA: TGCAGCGTTGGGGACAGGGGGTTGAGCTCCTACGAGCAGTACTTC

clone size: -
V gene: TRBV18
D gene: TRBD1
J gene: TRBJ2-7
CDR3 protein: CASSPGTGYEQYF
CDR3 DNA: TGTGCCAGCTCACCAGGGACAGGGTACGAGCAGTACTTC

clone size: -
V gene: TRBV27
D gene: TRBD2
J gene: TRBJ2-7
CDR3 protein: CASSPQGLAGGQYF
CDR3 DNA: TGTGCCAGCAGTCCCCAGGGACTAGCGGGGGGACAGTACTTC

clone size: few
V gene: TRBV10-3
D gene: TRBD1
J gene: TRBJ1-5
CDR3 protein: CAISRDSIDQPQHF
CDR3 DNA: TGTGCCATCAGCCGGGACAGTATAGATCAGCCCCAGCATTTT

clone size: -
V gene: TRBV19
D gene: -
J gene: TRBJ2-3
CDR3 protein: CASSDSGLSTDTQYF
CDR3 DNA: TGTGCCAGTAGTGACTCGGGACTGAGCACAGATACGCAGTATTTT

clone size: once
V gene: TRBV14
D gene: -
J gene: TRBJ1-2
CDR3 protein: CASSQDWQGGDGYTF
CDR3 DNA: TGTGCCAGCAGCCAAGATTGGCAGGGCGGGGATGGCTACACCTTC

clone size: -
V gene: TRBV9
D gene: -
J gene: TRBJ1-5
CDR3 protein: CASNRAPNQPQHF
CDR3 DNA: TGTGCCAGCAACAGGGCACCTAATCAGCCCCAGCATTTT

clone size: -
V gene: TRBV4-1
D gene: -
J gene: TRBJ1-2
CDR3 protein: CASSQGGFKKDGYTF
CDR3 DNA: TGCGCCAGCAGCCAAGGGGGCTTCAAAAAGGATGGCTACACCTTC

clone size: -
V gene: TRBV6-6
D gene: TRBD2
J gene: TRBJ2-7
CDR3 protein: CASSPGTRSYEQYF
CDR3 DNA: TGTGCCAGCAGTCCCGGGACTAGATCCTACGAGCAGTACTTC

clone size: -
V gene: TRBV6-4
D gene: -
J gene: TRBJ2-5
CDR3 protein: CASSEGQEETQYF
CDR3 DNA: TGTGCCAGCAGTGAGGGCCAAGAAGAGACCCAGTACTTC

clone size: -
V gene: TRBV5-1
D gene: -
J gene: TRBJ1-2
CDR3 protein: CASSLSGASPYGYTF
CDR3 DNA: TGCGCCAGCAGCTTGTCAGGGGCCTCCCCCTATGGCTACACCTTC

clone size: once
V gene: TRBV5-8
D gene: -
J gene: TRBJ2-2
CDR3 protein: CASSLTPNTGELFF
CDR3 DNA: TGTGCCAGCAGCTTGACTCCGAACACCGGGGAGCTGTTTTTT

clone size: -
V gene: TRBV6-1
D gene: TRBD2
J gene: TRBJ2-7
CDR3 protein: CASSEGLAGDLYEQYF
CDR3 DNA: TGTGCCAGCAGTGAAGGACTAGCGGGAGACCTCTACGAGCAGTACTTC

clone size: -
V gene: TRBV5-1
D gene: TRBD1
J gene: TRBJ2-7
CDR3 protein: CASSLATTGGDEQYF
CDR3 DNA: TGCGCCAGCAGCTTGGCCACGACAGGGGGCGACGAGCAGTACTTC

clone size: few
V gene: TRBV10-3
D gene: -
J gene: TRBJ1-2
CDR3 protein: CAISVLIQGSRGYTF
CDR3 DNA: TGTGCCATCAGTGTCCTTATACAGGGATCTAGGGGCTACACCTTC

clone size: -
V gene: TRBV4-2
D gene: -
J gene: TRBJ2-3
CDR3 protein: CASSQEQLEDTQYF
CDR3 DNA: TGTGCCAGCAGCCAAGAACAATTGGAGGATACGCAGTATTTT

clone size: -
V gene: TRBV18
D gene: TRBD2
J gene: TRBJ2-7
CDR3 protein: CASSGLAGDEQYF
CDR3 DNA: TGTGCCAGCTCTGGACTAGCGGGAGACGAGCAGTACTTC

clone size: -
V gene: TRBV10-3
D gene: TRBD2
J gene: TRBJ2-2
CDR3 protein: CAISGTSGSAGELFF
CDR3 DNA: TGTGCCATCAGTGGGACTAGCGGGAGTGCCGGGGAGCTGTTTTTT

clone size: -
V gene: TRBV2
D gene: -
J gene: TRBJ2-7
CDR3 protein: CASSVNRVSYEQYF
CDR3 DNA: TGTGCCAGCAGTGTCAACAGGGTCTCCTACGAGCAGTACTTC

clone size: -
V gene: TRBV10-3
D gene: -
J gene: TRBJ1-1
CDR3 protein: CAISTGGTEAFF
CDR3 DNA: TGTGCCATCAGTACCGGGGGGACTGAAGCTTTCTTT

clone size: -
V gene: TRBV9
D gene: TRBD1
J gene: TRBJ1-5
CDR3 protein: CASSVGTGRTEPQHF
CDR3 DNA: TGTGCCAGCAGCGTAGGGACAGGGAGAACAGAGCCCCAGCATTTT

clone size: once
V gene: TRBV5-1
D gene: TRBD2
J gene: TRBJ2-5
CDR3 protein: CASSLGEVAGGRRETQYF
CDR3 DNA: TGCGCCAGCAGCTTGGGGGAAGTAGCGGGAGGCCGTCGAGAGACCCAGTACTTC

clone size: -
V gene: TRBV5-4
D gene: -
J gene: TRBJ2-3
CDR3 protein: CASSLRGGADTQYF
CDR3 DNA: TGTGCCAGCAGCTTGAGGGGCGGCGCAGATACGCAGTATTTT

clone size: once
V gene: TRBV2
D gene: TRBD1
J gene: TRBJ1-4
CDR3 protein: CASSRQGSTNEKLFF
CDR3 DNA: TGTGCCAGCAGTCGACAGGGCTCAACTAATGAAAAACTGTTTTTT

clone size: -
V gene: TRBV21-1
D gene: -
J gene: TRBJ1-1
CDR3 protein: CASSKGTGNTEAFF
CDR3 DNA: TGTGCCAGCAGCAAAGGGACAGGGAACACTGAAGCTTTCTTT

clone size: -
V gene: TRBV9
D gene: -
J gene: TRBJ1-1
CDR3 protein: CASSGEQGRNEAFF
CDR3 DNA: TGTGCCAGCAGCGGGGAACAGGGAAGGAATGAAGCTTTCTTT

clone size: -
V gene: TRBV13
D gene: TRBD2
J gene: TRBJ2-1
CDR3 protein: CASSLGAAGGPSNYLF
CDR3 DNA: TGTGCCAGCAGCTTAGGCGCAGCGGGAGGGCCATCTAACTACCTCTTC

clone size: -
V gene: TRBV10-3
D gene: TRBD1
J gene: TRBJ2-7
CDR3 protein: CAIRETGHYEQYF
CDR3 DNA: TGTGCCATCAGGGAGACAGGGCATTACGAGCAGTACTTC

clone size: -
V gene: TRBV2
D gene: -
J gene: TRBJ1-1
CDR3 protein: CASSEGRTEAFF
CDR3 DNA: TGTGCCAGCAGTGAAGGGCGGACTGAAGCTTTCTTT

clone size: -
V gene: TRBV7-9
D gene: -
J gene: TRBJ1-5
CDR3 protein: CASSLEGSQPQHF
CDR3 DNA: TGTGCCAGCAGCTTAGAAGGGAGTCAGCCCCAGCATTTT

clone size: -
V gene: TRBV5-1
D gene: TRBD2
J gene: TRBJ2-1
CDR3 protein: CASSLTSGTNEQFF
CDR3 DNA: TGCGCCAGCAGCCTGACTAGCGGGACAAATGAGCAGTTCTTC

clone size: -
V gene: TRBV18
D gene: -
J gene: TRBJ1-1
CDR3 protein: CASSPNPYGVSAMNTEAFF
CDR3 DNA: TGTGCCAGCTCACCAAACCCCTACGGGGTGTCGGCAATGAACACTGAAGCTTTCTTT

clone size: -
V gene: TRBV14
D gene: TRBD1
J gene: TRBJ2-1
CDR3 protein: CASSPRDRPAYNEQFF
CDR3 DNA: TGTGCCAGCAGCCCCCGGGACAGGCCTGCCTACAATGAGCAGTTCTTC

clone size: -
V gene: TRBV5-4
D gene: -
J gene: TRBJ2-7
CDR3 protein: CASSPLGAGYEQYF
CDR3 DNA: TGTGCCAGCAGCCCCTTAGGGGCGGGGTACGAGCAGTACTTC

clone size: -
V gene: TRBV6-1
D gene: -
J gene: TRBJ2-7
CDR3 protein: CASSEFLTASYEQYF
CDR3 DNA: TGTGCCAGCAGTGAATTTTTAACAGCTTCCTACGAGCAGTACTTC

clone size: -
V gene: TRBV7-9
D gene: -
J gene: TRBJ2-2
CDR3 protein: CASSFGEVRAGELFF
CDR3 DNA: TGTGCCAGCAGCTTTGGGGAGGTTCGGGCCGGGGAGCTGTTTTTT

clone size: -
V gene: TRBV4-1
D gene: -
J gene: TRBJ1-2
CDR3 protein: CASSQETGDYGYTF
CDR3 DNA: TGCGCCAGCAGCCAAGAAACGGGGGACTATGGCTACACCTTC

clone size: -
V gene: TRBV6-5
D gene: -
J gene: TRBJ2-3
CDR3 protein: CASSSTSSLSTDTQYF
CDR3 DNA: TGTGCCAGCAGTTCTACTTCTAGCCTGAGCACAGATACGCAGTATTTT

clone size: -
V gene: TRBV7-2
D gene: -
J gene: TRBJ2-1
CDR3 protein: CASSLTAVPASPPQFF
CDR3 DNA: TGTGCCAGCAGCTTAACGGCGGTCCCTGCAAGCCCTCCGCAGTTCTTC

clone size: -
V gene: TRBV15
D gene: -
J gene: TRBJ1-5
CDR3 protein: CATSRLYASRNQPQHF
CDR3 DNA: TGTGCCACCAGCAGGTTGTACGCGAGCCGCAATCAGCCCCAGCATTTT

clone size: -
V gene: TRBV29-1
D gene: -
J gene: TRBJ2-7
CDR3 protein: CSARTQPPGEQYF
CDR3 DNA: TGCAGCGCAAGGACTCAACCCCCGGGGGAGCAGTACTTC